These T cell receptor beta chains were read from a single sample in a study of T cells after yellow fever vaccination. TCRdb recomputed calls from the 5' RACE reads with MiXCR, one row per CDR3 protein. The sample records about 340,000 distinct CDR3 sequences, roughly 4% being singletons. Specimen: PBMCs, collected 5 days after the yellow fever booster vaccination. Source of these receptors: a man aged 18-30 years who received the YFV17D yellow fever vaccine. Each CDR3 is given with its conserved first and last residue. Fields, in order: J gene, D gene, V gene, clone size, CDR3 protein, CDR3 DNA. A D gene is named only where the DNA matches it firmly. Not every row has a clone size; where given, it reads once, few, many or a size class.

J gene: TRBJ2-2
D gene: -
V gene: TRBV5-1
clone size: many
CDR3 protein: CASSQDSANTGELFF
CDR3 DNA: TGCGCCAGCAGCCAGGACAGCGCGAACACCGGGGAGCTGTTTTTT

J gene: TRBJ1-3
D gene: -
V gene: TRBV21-1
clone size: few
CDR3 protein: CASSNGVDTIYF
CDR3 DNA: TGTGCCAGCAGCAATGGGGTGGACACCATATATTTT

J gene: TRBJ1-1
D gene: -
V gene: TRBV20-1
clone size: many
CDR3 protein: CSALRRGVVVAFF
CDR3 DNA: TGCAGTGCTCTACGTAGGGGGGTGGTCGTGGCTTTCTTT

J gene: TRBJ2-3
D gene: -
V gene: TRBV9
clone size: many
CDR3 protein: CASSEGGAFTDTQYF
CDR3 DNA: TGTGCCAGCAGCGAGGGGGGGGCCTTCACAGATACGCAGTATTTT

J gene: TRBJ2-2
D gene: -
V gene: TRBV5-1
clone size: -
CDR3 protein: CASSLLYPGVSSDGELFF
CDR3 DNA: TGCGCCAGCAGCTTACTTTATCCCGGGGTATCTTCGGACGGGGAGCTGTTTTTT

J gene: TRBJ1-1
D gene: TRBD1
V gene: TRBV18
clone size: few
CDR3 protein: CASSREQGATEAFF
CDR3 DNA: TGTGCCAGCTCGCGAGAACAGGGGGCAACTGAAGCTTTCTTT

J gene: TRBJ1-1
D gene: -
V gene: TRBV7-3
clone size: many
CDR3 protein: CASSLGLVGNTEAFF
CDR3 DNA: TGTGCCAGCAGCTTAGGTCTCGTTGGGAACACTGAAGCTTTCTTT

J gene: TRBJ1-4
D gene: -
V gene: TRBV3-1
clone size: few
CDR3 protein: CASSQDLGEKLFF
CDR3 DNA: TGTGCCAGCAGCCAAGATCTGGGGGAAAAACTGTTTTTT

J gene: TRBJ2-5
D gene: -
V gene: TRBV11-2
clone size: many
CDR3 protein: CASSSRGQETQYF
CDR3 DNA: TGTGCCAGCAGCTCCAGGGGACAAGAGACCCAGTACTTC

J gene: TRBJ2-5
D gene: -
V gene: TRBV20-1
clone size: -
CDR3 protein: CSARLGGLGETQYF
CDR3 DNA: TGCAGTGCTAGACTCGGGGGGCTGGGAGAGACCCAGTACTTC

J gene: TRBJ2-1
D gene: TRBD1
V gene: TRBV4-3
clone size: -
CDR3 protein: CASSQDWDRENNEQFF
CDR3 DNA: TGCGCCAGCAGCCAAGATTGGGACAGGGAAAACAATGAGCAGTTCTTC

J gene: TRBJ1-3
D gene: -
V gene: TRBV7-9
clone size: -
CDR3 protein: CASSFTGQGNTIYF
CDR3 DNA: TGTGCCAGCAGCTTCACGGGCCAGGGAAACACCATATATTTT

J gene: TRBJ1-2
D gene: -
V gene: TRBV3-1
clone size: -
CDR3 protein: CASSQTGRAGYTF
CDR3 DNA: TGTGCCAGCAGCCAAACAGGCCGAGCTGGCTACACCTTC

J gene: TRBJ1-3
D gene: -
V gene: TRBV6-5
clone size: few
CDR3 protein: CASSPNAGVASGNTIYF
CDR3 DNA: TGTGCCAGCAGCCCCAACGCAGGGGTGGCATCTGGAAACACCATATATTTT

J gene: TRBJ1-5
D gene: TRBD1
V gene: TRBV7-2
clone size: -
CDR3 protein: CASSLGARGSGQPQHF
CDR3 DNA: TGTGCCAGCAGCTTAGGGGCCAGGGGGAGCGGGCAGCCCCAGCATTTT

J gene: TRBJ2-4
D gene: -
V gene: TRBV7-2
clone size: few
CDR3 protein: CASSLGDYGDIQYF
CDR3 DNA: TGTGCCAGCAGCTTAGGTGATTACGGGGACATTCAGTACTTC

J gene: TRBJ2-7
D gene: -
V gene: TRBV4-1
clone size: many
CDR3 protein: CASSQEGLSYEQYF
CDR3 DNA: TGCGCCAGCAGCCAAGAGGGGCTCTCCTACGAGCAGTACTTC

J gene: TRBJ2-1
D gene: TRBD2
V gene: TRBV7-7
clone size: few
CDR3 protein: CASSLLSGGSNEQFF
CDR3 DNA: TGTGCCAGCAGCCTACTGAGCGGGGGGTCTAATGAGCAGTTCTTC